A few counts support the clone carrying this T cell receptor (beta chain). Antigen unknown. These data belong to a study of early T cells in non-severe SARS-CoV-2 infection. Study summary: It was bulk RNA from unsorted whole blood that was sequenced, and the chains were unpaired. Findings and caveats of the study: Anti-spike CD8 specificities were favored by VDJdb matching, whose results missed private and CD4 specificities.

The CDR3 loop spans 13 amino acids. Trimming stripped 7 bases from V and 9 bases from J, with 16 bases between. The germline gives CDR1 SNHLY, CDR2 FYNNEI. Individually, cDNA molecules had unique molecular identifiers attached to them. TCRdb recomputed calls from the 5' RACE reads with MiXCR, one row per CDR3 protein. Of tens of thousands of distinct CDR3 sequences in the sample, more than 8.5% were seen once. The sample taken for sequencing was whole blood. This clonotype was obtained from an adult who was a healthcare worker with PCR-confirmed SARS-CoV-2 infection or an uninfected control (not recorded which). The chain is built from TRBV2 and TRBJ1-5; no clear D gene. CDR3 residues: CASNQDASSPQHF. The DNA of the CDR3 is TGTGCCAGCAACCAGGATGCATCATCGCCCCAGCATTTT.